The 12 T cell receptor beta chains presented below share a single source sample, sequenced in a study of cytomegalovirus exposure and HLA in healthy donors. In the PCR, 60 Vbeta and 13 Jbeta primers were used. Sequenced by immunoSEQ multiplex PCR; TCRdb stores in-frame clones only, minus some. The profile covers some 150,000 clones, with around 80% appearing a single time and about 1.5% taken by the ten largest. Sequencing was carried out using PBMCs. These receptors originate from a male donor in good health and CMV-seronegative.

This chain links TRBV5-4 with TRBJ2-5, with 11 nucleotides matching TRBD2. The last part of the DNA fits TRBJ2-7 better; the J call may be wrong. Looked up from germline, CDR1 is SGHNT and CDR2 is YYREEE (reference sequence). CDR3 size: 15 residues. For the CDR3, the DNA is TGTGCCAGCAGCTTGGTGATAGCGGGAGGGGGCGAGCAGTACTTC. Amino acid sequence: CASSLVIAGGGEQYF.

The chain joins TRBV6-5 to TRBJ1-1; 11 positions match TRBD1. This CDR3 contains 14 residues. Trimming removed 6 bases from V and 6 bases from J; junction bases left unmatched: 6. Germline V gives CDR1 MNHEY, CDR2 SVGAGI. The CDR3 region has the DNA TGTGCCAGCAGACAGGACAGGGGGCTCGCTGAAGCTTTCTTT. Its protein is CASRQDRGLAEAFF.

The chain employs TRBV5-1 and TRBJ1-2; 12 bases align to TRBD1. This CDR3 is 15 amino acids long. The trim removed 1 base at V and 8 bases at J, leaving 6 bases unmatched. Germline V gene lookup returns CDR1 SGHRS and CDR2 YFSETQ. This chain's CDR3 is CASSLYGTGGLGYTF. The CDR3 nucleotides are TGCGCCAGCAGCTTGTATGGGACAGGGGGCTTAGGCTACACCTTC.

This chain uses TRBV5-1 with TRBJ2-3; D is possibly TRBD1 (6 bases). Deletions cut 7 bases from V and 1 base from J, with 13 bases between. Germline loops: CDR1 SGHRS, CDR2 YFSETQ. The CDR3 sequence is 14 residues long. The CDR3 DNA is TGCGCCAGCGGGGCCTGGACAGGCACAGATACGCAGTATTTT. Amino acid sequence: CASGAWTGTDTQYF. Using reference TRBV5-1 and TRBJ2-3 for the parts outside the CDR3, the full variable domain is KAGVTQTPRYLIKTRGQQVTLSCSPISGHRSVSWYQQTPGQGLQFLFEYFSETQRNKGNFPGRFSGRQFSNSRSEMNVSTLELGDSALYLCASGAWTGTDTQYFGPGTRLTVL.

The chain joins TRBV7-9 to TRBJ2-5; 7 nucleotides match TRBD2. The DNA end lines up better with TRBJ2-7; the J call may be wrong. Germline V gene data show CDR1 as SEHNR and CDR2 as FQNEAQ (reference sequence). The CDR3 has 14 residues. Written as DNA, the CDR3 is TGTGCCAGCACCCCGGGAGGCGGAAGATACGAGCAGTACTTC. Translating it yields CASTPGGGRYEQYF.

On this clone itself: The same CDR3 also results from other DNA sequences found in this sample. The J gene is TRBJ1-1, the V gene TRBV10-3; 9 nucleotides align to TRBD1. The V and J ends lost 2 bases and 8 bases, in that order; junction bases with no gene match: 6. Germline CDR1 and CDR2: ENHRY and SYGVKD. This CDR3 comprises 14 residues. CDR3 sequence: CAISEVTGGSEAFF. CDR3 nucleotides: TGTGCCATCAGTGAGGTAACAGGGGGCTCCGAAGCTTTCTTT.

The chain joins TRBV7-3 to TRBJ1-1; 8 bases map to TRBD1. The J segment lost 0 bases and the V segment lost 5 bases, leaving 5 bases of the junction unmatched. CDR3 length: 15 residues. Germline V gene sequence: CDR1 SGHTA, CDR2 FQGTGA. The DNA of the CDR3 is TGTGCCAGCAGCCAGGGACAGGCCATGAACACTGAAGCTTTCTTT. This gives the protein CASSQGQAMNTEAFF. The entire variable domain, with the rest obtained from reference TRBV7-3 and TRBJ1-1, is as follows: GAGVSQTPSNKVTEKGKYVELRCDPISGHTALYWYRQSLGQGPEFLIYFQGTGAADDSGLPNDRFFAVRPEGSVSTLKIQRTERGDSAVYLCASSQGQAMNTEAFFGQGTRLTVV.

The chain employs TRBV4-2 and TRBJ2-2, with a weak D call TRBD1 (5 bases). V was pared by 2 bases and J by 7 bases, with 8 bases between. Germline lookup yields CDR1 LGHNA and CDR2 YNFKEQ. The CDR3 contains 13 residues. The CDR3 coding sequence is TGTGCCAGCAGCCAACAGGGTAACGGGGAGCTGTTTTTT. It encodes CASSQQGNGELFF.

The chain has TRBV6-1 and TRBJ2-7; D is unresolved. V dropped 7 bases and J dropped 6 bases, with 13 bases sitting between them. CDR1 and CDR2 (germline): MNHNS, SASEGT. This CDR3 contains 12 residues. CDR3 residues: CASISPGREQYF. CDR3 DNA: TGTGCCAGCATAAGCCCCGGTCGCGAGCAGTACTTC.

The chain has TRBV5-1 and TRBJ1-2; D ambiguous. V lost 4 bases to trimming and J lost 6 bases, with 13 bases between them. Germline CDR1 reads SGHRS; CDR2 reads YFSETQ. The CDR3 extends over 13 amino acids. CDR3 nucleotides: TGCGCCAGCAGCGGATCGGGGTTCAATGGCTACACCTTC. This sequence encodes CASSGSGFNGYTF.

The V call is TRBV9, the J call TRBJ1-2; D remains unclear. Germline assignment: CDR1 SGDLS and CDR2 YYNGEE. Trimming removed 4 bases at V and 2 bases at J, with 12 bases between. The CDR3 loop spans 14 amino acids. The CDR3 is CASSPMQVNYGYTF. The CDR3 DNA is TGTGCCAGCAGCCCCATGCAGGTGAACTATGGCTACACCTTC. Combining the CDR3 with reference TRBV9 and TRBJ1-2 gives the whole variable domain DSGVTQTPKHLITATGQRVTLRCSPRSGDLSVYWYQQSLDQGLQFLIQYYNGEERAKGNILERFSAQQFPDLHSELNLSSLELGDSALYFCASSPMQVNYGYTFGSGTRLTVV.

The V and J genes are TRBV5-1 and TRBJ2-7, with TRBD1 as a possible D gene (6 bases). Germline lookup yields CDR1 SGHRS and CDR2 YFSETQ. This CDR3 is built from 14 residues. Trimming removed 5 bases from V and 5 bases from J, with 17 bases in between. The CDR3 coding sequence is TGCGCCAGCAGTGGTGGGGCAGGGGTTAACGAGCAGTACTTC. Encoded protein: CASSGGAGVNEQYF.